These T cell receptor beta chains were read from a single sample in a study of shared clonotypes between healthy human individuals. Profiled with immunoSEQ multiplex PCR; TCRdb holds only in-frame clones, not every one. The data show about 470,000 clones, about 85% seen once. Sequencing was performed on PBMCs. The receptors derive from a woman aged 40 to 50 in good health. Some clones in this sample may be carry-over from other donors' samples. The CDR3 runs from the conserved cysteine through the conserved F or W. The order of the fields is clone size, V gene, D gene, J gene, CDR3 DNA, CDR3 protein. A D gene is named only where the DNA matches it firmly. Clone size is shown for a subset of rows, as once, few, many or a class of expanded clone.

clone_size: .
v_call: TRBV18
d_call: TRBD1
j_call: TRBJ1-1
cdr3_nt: TGTGCCAGCTCACCCCAGGGGGTCAACACTGAAGCTTTCTTT
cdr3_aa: CASSPQGVNTEAFF

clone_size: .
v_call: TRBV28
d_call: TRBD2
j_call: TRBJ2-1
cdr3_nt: TGTGCCAGCAGTAGGACTAGCGGACACTACAATGAGCAGTTCTTC
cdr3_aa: CASSRTSGHYNEQFF

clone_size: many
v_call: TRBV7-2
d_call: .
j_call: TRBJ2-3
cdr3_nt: TGTGCCAGCAGCTCAGCCGCAGATACGCAGTATTTT
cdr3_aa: CASSSAADTQYF

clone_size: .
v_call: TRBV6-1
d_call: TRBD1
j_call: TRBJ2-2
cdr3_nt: TGTGCCAGCAGTGTTATTGACAGGGGGCCCGGGGAGCTGTTTTTT
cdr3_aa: CASSVIDRGPGELFF

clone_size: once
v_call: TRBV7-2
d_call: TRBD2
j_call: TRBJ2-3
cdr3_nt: TGTGCCAGCAGCTTCGGACTAGCGGGAAACACAGATACGCAGTATTTT
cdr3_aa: CASSFGLAGNTDTQYF

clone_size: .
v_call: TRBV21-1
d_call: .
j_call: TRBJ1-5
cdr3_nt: TGTGCCAGCAGCAAAGTGGGGGGACATCCGGGGAGCAATCAGCCCCAGCATTTT
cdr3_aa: CASSKVGGHPGSNQPQHF

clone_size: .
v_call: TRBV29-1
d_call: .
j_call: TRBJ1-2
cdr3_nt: TGCAGCGTTGGCGGAGGCTATGGCTACACCTTC
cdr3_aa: CSVGGGYGYTF

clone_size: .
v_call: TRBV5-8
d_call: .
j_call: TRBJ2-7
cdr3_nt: TGTGCCAGCAGCTTGGAGATCCAACGGGAGCAGTACTTC
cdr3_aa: CASSLEIQREQYF

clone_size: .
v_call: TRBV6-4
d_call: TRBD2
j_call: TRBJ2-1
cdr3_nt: TGTGCCAGCAGTGAGGTAGCGGGAGAAGGGGGCAATGAGCAGTTCTTC
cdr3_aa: CASSEVAGEGGNEQFF

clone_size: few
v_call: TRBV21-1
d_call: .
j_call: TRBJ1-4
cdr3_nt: TGTGCCAGCAACGACAATTCAACTAATGAAAAACTGTTTTTT
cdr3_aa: CASNDNSTNEKLFF

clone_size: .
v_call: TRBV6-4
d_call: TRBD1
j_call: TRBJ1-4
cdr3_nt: TGTGCCAGCGTCAAGGACAGGGGGCGCCCATCTAATGAAAAACTGTTTTTT
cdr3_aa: CASVKDRGRPSNEKLFF

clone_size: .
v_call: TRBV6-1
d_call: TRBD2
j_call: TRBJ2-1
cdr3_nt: TGTGCCAGCAGTGACAAGGCCGGGAGGGCCAGGGGTGAGCAGTTCTTC
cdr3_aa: CASSDKAGRARGEQFF

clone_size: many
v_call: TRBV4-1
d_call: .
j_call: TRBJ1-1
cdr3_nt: TGCGCCAGCAGCCAAGGCCTTACAGGGAACACTGAAGCTTTCTTT
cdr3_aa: CASSQGLTGNTEAFF

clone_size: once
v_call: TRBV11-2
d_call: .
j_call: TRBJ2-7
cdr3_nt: TGTGCCAGCAGCTTAGATTCTACGGTGTCCCTCGACGAGCAGTACTTC
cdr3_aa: CASSLDSTVSLDEQYF

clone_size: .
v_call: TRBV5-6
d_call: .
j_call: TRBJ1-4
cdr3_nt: TGTGCCAGCAGCTCGGCAGGGCTCACTAATGAAAAACTGTTTTTT
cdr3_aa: CASSSAGLTNEKLFF

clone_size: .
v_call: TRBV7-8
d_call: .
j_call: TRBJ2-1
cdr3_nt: TGTGCCAGCAGCTCCCAGGGAGTCTCCTACAATGAGCAGTTCTTC
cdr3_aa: CASSSQGVSYNEQFF

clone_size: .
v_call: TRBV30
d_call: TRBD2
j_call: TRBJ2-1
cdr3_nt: TGTGCCTGGAGTGTACTAGCGGCTTACAATGAGCAGTTCTTC
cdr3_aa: CAWSVLAAYNEQFF

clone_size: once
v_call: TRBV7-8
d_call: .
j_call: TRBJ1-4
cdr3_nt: TGTGCCAGCAGCTCGAGAGGCACTTCCTCAACAACTAATGAAAAACTGTTTTTT
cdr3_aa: CASSSRGTSSTTNEKLFF

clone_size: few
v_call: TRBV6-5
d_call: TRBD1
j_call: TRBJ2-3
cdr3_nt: TGTGCCAGCAGTTACTCGACAGGGCCTAGCACAGATACGCAGTATTTT
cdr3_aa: CASSYSTGPSTDTQYF

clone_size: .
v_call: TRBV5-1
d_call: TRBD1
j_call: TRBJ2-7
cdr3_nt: TGCGCCAGCAGCAGCTACTCCGGGACAGGGGGCATCTACGAGCAGTACTTC
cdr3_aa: CASSSYSGTGGIYEQYF

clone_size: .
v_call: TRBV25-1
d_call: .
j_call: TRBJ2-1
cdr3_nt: TGTGCCAGCAGTAGGTCTTACAATGAGCAGTTCTTC
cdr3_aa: CASSRSYNEQFF

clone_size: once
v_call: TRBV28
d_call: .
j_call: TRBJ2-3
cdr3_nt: TGTGCCAGCAGTCCAACACTAGGAGGGGGCGGAGATACGCAGTATTTT
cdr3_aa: CASSPTLGGGGDTQYF

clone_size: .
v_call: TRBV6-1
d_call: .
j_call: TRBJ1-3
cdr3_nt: TGTGCCAGCAGCCCCGCCGGCGCCTCTGGAAACACCATATATTTT
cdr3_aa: CASSPAGASGNTIYF

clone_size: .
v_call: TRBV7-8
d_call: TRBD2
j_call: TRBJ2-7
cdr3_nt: TGTGCCAGCAGCTGGACTAGCGGGGGCTCCTACGAGCAGTACTTC
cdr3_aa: CASSWTSGGSYEQYF

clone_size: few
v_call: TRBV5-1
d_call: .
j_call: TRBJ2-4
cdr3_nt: TGCGCCAGCAGCTTCGGAGGGGCCAAAAACATTCAGTACTTC
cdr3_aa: CASSFGGAKNIQYF

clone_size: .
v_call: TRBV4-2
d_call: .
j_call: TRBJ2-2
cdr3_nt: TGTGCCAGCAGCCAAGATTCGGGGGACCCCGGGGAGCTGTTTTTT
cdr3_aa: CASSQDSGDPGELFF

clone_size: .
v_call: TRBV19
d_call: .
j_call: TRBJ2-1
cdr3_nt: TGTGCCAGTAGTATAGACGGCGGGGTTTACAATGAGCAGTTCTTC
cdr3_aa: CASSIDGGVYNEQFF

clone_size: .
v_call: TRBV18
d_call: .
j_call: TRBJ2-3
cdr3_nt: TGTGCCAGCTCACCCGGCACAGATACGCAGTATTTT
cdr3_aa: CASSPGTDTQYF

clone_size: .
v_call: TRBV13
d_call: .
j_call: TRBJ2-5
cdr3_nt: TGTGCCAGCAGCCCCGGACTTAGGGGTTACCAAGAGACCCAGTACTTC
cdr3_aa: CASSPGLRGYQETQYF

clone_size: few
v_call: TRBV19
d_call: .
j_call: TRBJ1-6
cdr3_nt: TGTGCCAGTAGTACCCGACAGAATTCACCCCTCCACTTT
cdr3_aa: CASSTRQNSPLHF

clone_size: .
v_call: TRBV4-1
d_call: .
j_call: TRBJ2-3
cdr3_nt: TGCGCCAGCAGCCAAGACAGGAGCACAGATACGCAGTATTTT
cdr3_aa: CASSQDRSTDTQYF

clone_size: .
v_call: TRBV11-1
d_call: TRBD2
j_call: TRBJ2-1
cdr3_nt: TGTGCCAGCAGCCCCTTAGCGGGATACAATGAGCAGTTCTTC
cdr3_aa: CASSPLAGYNEQFF

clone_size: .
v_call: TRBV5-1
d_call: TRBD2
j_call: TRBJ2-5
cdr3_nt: TGCGCCAGCAGTGGCGGGAGGGCCCTAGAGACCCAGTACTTC
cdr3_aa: CASSGGRALETQYF

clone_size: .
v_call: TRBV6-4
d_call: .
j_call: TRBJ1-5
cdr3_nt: TGTGCCAGCAGTGAGAGGAGCAATCAGCCCCAGCATTTT
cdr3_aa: CASSERSNQPQHF

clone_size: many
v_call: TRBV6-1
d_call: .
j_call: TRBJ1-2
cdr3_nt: TGTGCCAGCAGTGAAGTCGGCAGGGGTTATGTTGGCTACACCTTC
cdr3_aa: CASSEVGRGYVGYTF

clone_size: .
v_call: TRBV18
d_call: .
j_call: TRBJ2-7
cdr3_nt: TGTGCCAGCTCACCGGGTACCTTTTTGAACGAGCAGTACTTC
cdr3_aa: CASSPGTFLNEQYF

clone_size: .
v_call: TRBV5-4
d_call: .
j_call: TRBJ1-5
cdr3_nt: TGTGCCAGCAGCTTGGGCGGGAATCAGGATCAGCCCCAGCATTTT
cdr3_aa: CASSLGGNQDQPQHF

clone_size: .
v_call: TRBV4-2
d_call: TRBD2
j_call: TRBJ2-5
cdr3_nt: TGTGCCAGCAGCCAAGATCCCGGTAGCGGGAGTCTGGAGACCCAGTACTTC
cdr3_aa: CASSQDPGSGSLETQYF

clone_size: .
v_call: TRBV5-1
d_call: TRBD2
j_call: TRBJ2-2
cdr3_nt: TGCGCCAGCAGCTCAATGACTAGCCCCGGGGAGCTGTTTTTT
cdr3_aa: CASSSMTSPGELFF

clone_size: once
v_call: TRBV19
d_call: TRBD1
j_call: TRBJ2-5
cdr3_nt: TGTGCCAGTAGGAGGACAGGGATCAAAGAGACCCAGTACTTC
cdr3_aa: CASRRTGIKETQYF

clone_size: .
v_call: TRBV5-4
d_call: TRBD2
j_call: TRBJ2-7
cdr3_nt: TGTGCCAGCAGCCGGGGGGTAGTGCAATCCGAGCAGTACTTC
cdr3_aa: CASSRGVVQSEQYF

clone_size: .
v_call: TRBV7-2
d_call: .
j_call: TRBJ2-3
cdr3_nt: TGTGCCAGCAGCCCTAATGCAGCGGACTCAGATACGCAGTATTTT
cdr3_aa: CASSPNAADSDTQYF

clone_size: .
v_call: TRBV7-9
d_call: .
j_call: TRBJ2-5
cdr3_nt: TGTGCCAGCAGCGCCCAAGGGGGAGGAACCCAGTACTTC
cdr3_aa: CASSAQGGGTQYF

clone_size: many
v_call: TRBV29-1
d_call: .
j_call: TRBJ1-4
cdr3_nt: TGCAGCGTTGTAAGCAGGGGCGGAGAAAAACTGTTTTTT
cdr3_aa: CSVVSRGGEKLFF

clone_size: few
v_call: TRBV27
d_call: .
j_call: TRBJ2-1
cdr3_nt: TGTGCCACAGACTTTGGATGGGGTGAGCAGTTCTTC
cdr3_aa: CATDFGWGEQFF